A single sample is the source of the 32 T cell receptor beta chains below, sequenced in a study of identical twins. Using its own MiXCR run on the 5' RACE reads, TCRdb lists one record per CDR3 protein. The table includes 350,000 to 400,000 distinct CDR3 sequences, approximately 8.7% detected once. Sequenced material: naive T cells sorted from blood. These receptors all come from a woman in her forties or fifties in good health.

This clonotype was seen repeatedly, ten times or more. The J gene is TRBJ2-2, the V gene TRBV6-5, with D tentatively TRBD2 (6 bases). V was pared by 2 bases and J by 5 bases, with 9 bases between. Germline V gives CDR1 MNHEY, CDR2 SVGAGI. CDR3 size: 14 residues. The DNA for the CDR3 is TGTGCCAGCAGTTACGGGGGGTATACCGGGGAGCTGTTTTTT. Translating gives CASSYGGYTGELFF.

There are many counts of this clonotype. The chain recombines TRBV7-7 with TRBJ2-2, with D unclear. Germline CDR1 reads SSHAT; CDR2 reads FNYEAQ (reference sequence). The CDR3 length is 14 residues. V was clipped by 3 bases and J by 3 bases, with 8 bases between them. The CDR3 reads CASSFGVYTGELFF. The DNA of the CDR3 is TGTGCCAGCAGCTTTGGGGTGTACACCGGGGAGCTGTTTTTT. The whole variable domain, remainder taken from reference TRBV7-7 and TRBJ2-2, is GAGVSQSPRYKVTKRGQDVTLRCDPISSHATLYWYQQALGQGPEFLTYFNYEAQPDKSGLPSDRFSAERPEGSISTLTIQRTEQRDSAMYRCASSFGVYTGELFFGEGSRLTVL.

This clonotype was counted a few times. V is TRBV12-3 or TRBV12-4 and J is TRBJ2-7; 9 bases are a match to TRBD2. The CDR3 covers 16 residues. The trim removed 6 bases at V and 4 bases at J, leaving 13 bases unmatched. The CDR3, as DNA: TGTGCCAGCAGCCGGGGGGCGGGAGGGCCAAGGTACGAGCAGTACTTC. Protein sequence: CASSRGAGGPRYEQYF.

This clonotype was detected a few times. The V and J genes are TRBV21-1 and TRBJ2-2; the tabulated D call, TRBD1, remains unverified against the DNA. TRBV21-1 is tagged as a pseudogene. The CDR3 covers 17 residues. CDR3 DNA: TGTGCCAGCAGCAAAAAGCGTCGGGGGGATGGGACCGGGGAGCTGTTTTTT. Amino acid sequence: CASSKKRRGDGTGELFF.

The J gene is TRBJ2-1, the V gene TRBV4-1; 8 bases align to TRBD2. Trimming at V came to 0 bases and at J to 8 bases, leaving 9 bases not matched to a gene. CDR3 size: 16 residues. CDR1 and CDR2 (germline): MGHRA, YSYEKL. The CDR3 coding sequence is TGCGCCAGCAGCCAAGATGGACTAGCTGGGGCCGATGAGCAGTTCTTC. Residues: CASSQDGLAGADEQFF.

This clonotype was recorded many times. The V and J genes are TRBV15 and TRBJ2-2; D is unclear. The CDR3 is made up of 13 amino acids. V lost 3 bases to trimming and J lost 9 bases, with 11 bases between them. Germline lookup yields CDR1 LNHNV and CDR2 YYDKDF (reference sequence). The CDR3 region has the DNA TGTGCCACCAGCAGCATAGGGTTGAGGGAGCTGTTTTTT. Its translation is CATSSIGLRELFF.

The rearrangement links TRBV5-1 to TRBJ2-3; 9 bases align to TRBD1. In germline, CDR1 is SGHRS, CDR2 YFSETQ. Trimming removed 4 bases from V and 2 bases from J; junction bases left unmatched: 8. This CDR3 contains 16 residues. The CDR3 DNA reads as TGCGCCAGCAGCGAGCCCGGGACAGGGCACACAGATACGCAGTATTTT. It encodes CASSEPGTGHTDTQYF.

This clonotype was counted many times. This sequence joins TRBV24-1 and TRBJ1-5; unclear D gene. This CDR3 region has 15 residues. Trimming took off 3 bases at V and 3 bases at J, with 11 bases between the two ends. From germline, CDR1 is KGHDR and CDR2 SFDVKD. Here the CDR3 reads CATSDPRASNQPQHF. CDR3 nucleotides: TGTGCCACCAGTGATCCCCGGGCCTCCAATCAGCCCCAGCATTTT.

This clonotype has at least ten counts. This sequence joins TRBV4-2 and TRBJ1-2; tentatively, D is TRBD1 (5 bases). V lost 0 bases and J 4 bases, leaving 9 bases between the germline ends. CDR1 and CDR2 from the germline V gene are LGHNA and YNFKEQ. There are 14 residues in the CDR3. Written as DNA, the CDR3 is TGTGCCAGCAGCCAAGAGGAGGGGAGCTATGGCTACACCTTC. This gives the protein CASSQEEGSYGYTF.

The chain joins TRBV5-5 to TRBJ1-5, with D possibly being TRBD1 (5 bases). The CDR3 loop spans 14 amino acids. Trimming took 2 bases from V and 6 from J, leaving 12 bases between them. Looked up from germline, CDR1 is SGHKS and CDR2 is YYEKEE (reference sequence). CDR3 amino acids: CASSFRVFFQPQHF. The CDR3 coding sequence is TGTGCCAGCAGCTTCAGGGTTTTCTTTCAGCCCCAGCATTTT.

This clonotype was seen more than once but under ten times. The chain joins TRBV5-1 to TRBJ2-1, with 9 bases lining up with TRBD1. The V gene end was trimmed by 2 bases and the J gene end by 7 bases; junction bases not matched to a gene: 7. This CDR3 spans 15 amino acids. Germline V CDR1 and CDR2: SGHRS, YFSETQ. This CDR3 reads CASSLSGTGNNEQFF. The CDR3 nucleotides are TGCGCCAGCAGCTTATCCGGGACAGGGAATAATGAGCAGTTCTTC.

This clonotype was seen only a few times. Written as DNA, the CDR3 is TGCGCCAGCAGCGGGGACGAAGTCGCAGATACGCAGTATTTT. Translating gives CASSGDEVADTQYF. The genes are TRBV5-1 and TRBJ2-3; D could derive from TRBD1 or TRBD2 (5 bases each). CDR3 length equals 14 residues. Germline V lookup: CDR1 SGHRS, CDR2 YFSETQ. The V gene lost 4 bases and the J gene lost 4 bases, with 13 bases spanning the gap.

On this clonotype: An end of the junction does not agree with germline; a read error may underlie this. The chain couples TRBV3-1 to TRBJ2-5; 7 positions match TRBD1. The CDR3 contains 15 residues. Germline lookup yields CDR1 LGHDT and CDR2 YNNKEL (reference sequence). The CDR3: CSSSPPLTGRETQYF. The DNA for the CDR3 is TGTTCCAGCAGCCCCCCCTTGACAGGGCGAGAGACCCAGTACTTC.

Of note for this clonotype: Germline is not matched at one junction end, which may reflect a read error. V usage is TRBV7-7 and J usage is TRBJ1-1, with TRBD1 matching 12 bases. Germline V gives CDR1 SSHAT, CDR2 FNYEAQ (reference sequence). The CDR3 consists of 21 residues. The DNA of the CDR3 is TGTGCTAGCATCATTATTCCATACCCCGGGACAGGGGGCCCCATGAACACTGAAGCTTTCTTT. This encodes CASIIIPYPGTGGPMNTEAFF.

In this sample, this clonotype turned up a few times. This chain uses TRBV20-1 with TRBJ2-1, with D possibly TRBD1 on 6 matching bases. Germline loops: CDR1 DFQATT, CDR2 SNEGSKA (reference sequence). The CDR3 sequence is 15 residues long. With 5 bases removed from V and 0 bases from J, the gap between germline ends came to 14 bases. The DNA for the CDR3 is TGCAGTGCTTCCCGGGACACTAGCTCCTACAATGAGCAGTTCTTC. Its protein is CSASRDTSSYNEQFF.

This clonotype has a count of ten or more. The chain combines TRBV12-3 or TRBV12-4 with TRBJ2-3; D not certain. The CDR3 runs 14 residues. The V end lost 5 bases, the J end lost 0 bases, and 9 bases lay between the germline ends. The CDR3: CASSLLTSTDTQYF. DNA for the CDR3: TGTGCCAGCAGTCTTTTGACTAGCACAGATACGCAGTATTTT.

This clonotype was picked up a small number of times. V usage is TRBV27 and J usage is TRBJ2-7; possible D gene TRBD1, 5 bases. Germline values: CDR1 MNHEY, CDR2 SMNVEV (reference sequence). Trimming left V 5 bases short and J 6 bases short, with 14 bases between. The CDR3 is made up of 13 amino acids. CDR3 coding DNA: TGTGCCAGCAGTCAAGGGTGGGGCGGCGAGCAGTACTTC. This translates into CASSQGWGGEQYF.

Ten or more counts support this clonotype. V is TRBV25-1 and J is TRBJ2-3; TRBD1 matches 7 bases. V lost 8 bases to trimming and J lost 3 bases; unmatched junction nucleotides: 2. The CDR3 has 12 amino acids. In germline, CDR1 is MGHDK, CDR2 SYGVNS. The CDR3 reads CASQGQTDTQYF. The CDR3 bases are TGTGCCAGCCAGGGACAGACAGATACGCAGTATTTT.

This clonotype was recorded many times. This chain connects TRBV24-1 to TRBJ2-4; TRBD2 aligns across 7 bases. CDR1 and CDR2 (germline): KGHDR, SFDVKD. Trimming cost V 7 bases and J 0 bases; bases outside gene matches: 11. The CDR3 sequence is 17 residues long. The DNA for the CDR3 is TGTGCCACCAGGACTAGCTGGAGGGTTCTAGCCAAAAACATTCAGTACTTC. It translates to CATRTSWRVLAKNIQYF.

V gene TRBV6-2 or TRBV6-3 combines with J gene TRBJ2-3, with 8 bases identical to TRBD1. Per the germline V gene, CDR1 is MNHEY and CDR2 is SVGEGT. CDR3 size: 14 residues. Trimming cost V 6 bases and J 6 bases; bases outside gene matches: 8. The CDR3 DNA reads TGTGCCAGCAGGTCGACAGGGGCTGGGGATACGCAGTATTTT. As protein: CASRSTGAGDTQYF.

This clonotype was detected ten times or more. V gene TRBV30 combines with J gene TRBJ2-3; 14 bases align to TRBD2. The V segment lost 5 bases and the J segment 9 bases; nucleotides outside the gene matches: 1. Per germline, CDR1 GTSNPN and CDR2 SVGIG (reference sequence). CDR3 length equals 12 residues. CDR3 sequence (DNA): TGTGCCTGGCGGACTAGCGGGGGGACGCAGTATTTT. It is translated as CAWRTSGGTQYF.

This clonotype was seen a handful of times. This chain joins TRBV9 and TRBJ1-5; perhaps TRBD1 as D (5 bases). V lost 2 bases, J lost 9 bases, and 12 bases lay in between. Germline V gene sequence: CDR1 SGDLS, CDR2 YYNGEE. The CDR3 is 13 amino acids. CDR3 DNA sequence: TGTGCCAGCAGCGTTGGGGGAACAGGGCCCCAGCATTTT. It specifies CASSVGGTGPQHF. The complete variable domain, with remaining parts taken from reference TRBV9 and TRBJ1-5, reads DSGVTQTPKHLITATGQRVTLRCSPRSGDLSVYWYQQSLDQGLQFLIQYYNGEERAKGNILERFSAQQFPDLHSELNLSSLELGDSALYFCASSVGGTGPQHFGDGTRLSIL.

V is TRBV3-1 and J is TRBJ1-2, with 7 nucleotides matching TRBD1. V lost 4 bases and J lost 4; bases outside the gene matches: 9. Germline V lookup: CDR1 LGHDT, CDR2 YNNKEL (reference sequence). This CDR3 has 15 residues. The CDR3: CASSPGTAPTYGYTF. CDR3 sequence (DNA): TGTGCCAGCAGCCCCGGGACAGCTCCCACCTATGGCTACACCTTC.

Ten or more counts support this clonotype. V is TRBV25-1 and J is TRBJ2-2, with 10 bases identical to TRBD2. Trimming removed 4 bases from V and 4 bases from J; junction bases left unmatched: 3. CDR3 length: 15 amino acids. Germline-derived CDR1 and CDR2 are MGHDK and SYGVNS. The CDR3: CASSGLAGVTGELFF. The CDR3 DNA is TGTGCCAGCAGTGGGCTAGCGGGAGTCACCGGGGAGCTGTTTTTT.

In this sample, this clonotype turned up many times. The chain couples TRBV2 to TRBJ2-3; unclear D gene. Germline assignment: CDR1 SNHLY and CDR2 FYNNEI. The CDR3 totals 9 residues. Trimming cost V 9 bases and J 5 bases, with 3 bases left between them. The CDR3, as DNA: TGTGCCAGAAGAGATACGCAGTATTTT. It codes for CARRDTQYF.

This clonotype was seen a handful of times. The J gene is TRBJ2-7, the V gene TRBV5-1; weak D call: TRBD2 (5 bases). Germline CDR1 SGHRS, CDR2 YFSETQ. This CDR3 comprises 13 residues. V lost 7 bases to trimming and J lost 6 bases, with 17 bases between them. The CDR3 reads CASRGTPLFEQYF. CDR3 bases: TGCGCCAGCCGGGGTACCCCACTTTTCGAGCAGTACTTC.

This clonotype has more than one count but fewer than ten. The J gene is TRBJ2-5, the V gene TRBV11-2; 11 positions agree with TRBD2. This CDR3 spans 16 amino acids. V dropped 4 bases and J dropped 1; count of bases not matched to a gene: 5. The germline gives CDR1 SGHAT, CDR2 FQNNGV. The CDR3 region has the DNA TGTGCCAGCAGCTCACCGACTAGCGGGATCCAAGAGACCCAGTACTTC. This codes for CASSSPTSGIQETQYF.

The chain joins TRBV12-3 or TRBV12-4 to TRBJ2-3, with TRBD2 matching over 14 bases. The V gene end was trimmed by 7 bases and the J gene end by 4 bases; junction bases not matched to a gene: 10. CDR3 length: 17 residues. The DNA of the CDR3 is TGTGCCAGCAATAACTATCCGGGACTAGCGGGAGCAGATACGCAGTATTTT. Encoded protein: CASNNYPGLAGADTQYF.

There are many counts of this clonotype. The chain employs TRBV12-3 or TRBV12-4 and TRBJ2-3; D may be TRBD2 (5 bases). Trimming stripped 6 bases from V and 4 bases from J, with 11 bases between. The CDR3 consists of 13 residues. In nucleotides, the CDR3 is TGTGCCAGCAGCCCGGGGAGCGCAGATACGCAGTATTTT. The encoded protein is CASSPGSADTQYF.

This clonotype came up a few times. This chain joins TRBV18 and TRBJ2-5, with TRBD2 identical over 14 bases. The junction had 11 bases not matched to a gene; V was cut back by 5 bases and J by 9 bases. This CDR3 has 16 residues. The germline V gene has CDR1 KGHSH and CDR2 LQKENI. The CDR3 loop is CASSTRTSGGIDAQYF. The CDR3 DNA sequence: TGTGCCAGCTCAACACGGACTAGCGGGGGGATCGACGCCCAGTACTTC.

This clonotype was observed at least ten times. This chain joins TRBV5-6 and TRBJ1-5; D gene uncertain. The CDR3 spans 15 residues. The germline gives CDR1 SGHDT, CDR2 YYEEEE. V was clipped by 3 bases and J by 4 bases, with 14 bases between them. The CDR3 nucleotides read TGTGCCAGCAGCTATAGCCCACAAGCAAATCAGCCCCAGCATTTT. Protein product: CASSYSPQANQPQHF.

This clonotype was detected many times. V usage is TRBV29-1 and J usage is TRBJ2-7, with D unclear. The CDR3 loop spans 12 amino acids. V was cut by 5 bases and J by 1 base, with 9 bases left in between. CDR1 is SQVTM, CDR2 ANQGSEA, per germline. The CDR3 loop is CSVLGGSYEQYF. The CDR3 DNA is TGCAGCGTTCTCGGCGGATCCTACGAGCAGTACTTC.